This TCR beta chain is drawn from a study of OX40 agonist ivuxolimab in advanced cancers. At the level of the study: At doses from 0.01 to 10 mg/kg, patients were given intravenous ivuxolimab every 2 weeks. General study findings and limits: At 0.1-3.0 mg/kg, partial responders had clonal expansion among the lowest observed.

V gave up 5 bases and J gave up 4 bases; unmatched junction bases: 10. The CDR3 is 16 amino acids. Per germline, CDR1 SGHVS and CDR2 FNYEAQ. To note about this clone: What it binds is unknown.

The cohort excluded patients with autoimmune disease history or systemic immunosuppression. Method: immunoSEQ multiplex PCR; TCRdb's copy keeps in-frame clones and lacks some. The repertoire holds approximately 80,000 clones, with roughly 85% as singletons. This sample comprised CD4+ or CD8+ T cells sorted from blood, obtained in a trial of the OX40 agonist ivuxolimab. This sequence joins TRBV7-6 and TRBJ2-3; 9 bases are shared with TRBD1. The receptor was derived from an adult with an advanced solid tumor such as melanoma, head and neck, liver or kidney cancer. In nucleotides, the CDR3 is TGTGCCAGCAGCCCGACGCCCGGGACAGGGCCAGATACGCAGTATTTT. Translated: CASSPTPGTGPDTQYF.